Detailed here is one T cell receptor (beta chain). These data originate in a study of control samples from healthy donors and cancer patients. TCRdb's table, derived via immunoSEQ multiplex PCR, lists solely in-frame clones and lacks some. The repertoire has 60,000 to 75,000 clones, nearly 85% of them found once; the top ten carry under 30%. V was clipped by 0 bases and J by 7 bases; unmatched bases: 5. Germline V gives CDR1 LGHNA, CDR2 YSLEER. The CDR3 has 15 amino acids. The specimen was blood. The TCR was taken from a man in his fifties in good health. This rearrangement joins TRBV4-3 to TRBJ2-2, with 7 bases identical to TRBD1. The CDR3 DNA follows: TGCGCCAGCAGCCAAGAAGGGGGCGCGGGCGGGGAGCTGTTTTTT. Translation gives CASSQEGGAGGELFF.